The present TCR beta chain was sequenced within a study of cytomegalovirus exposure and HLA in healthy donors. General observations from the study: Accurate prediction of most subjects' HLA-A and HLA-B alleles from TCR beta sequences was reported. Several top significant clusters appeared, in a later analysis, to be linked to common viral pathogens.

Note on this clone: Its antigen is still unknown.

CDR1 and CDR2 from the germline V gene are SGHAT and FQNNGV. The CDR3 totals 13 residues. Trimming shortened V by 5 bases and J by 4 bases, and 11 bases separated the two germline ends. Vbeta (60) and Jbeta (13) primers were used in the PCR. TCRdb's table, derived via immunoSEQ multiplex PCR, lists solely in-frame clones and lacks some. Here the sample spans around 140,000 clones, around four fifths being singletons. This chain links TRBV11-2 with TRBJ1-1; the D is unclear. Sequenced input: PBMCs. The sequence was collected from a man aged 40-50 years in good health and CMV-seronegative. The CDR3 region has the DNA TGTGCCAGCAGCCAACAACCGGGCACTGAAGCTTTCTTT. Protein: CASSQQPGTEAFF.